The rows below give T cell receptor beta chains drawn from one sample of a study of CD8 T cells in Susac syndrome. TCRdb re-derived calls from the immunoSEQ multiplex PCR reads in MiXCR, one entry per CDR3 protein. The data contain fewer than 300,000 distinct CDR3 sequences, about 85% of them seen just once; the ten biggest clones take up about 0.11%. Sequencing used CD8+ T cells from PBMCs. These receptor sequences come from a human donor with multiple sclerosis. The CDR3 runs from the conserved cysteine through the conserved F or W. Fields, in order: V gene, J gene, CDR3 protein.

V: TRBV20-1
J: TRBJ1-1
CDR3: CSASTGSDTEAFF

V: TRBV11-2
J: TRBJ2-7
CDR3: CASSFPWTSGNSYEQYF

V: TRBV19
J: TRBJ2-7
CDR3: CASSILQGYEQYF

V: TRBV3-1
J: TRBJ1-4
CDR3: CASSPHPSGTVNEKLFF

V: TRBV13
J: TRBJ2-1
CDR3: CASRRLAGNDEQFF

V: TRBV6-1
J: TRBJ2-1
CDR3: CAGRGTYNEQFF

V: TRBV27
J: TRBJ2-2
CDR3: CASSLYGGELFF

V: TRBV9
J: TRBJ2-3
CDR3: CASSVYSSGSTDTQYF

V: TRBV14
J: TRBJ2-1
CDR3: CASSPLGRSSYNEQFF

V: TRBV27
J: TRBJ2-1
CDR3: CASSASWGAGGPNEQFF

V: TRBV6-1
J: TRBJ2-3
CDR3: CASSSAVGQYF

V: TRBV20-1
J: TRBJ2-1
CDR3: CSARDASGRANHNEQFF

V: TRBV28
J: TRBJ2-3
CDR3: CASSFYGRAHLNTDTQYF

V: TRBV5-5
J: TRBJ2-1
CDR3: CASSGTGQGAGNEQFF

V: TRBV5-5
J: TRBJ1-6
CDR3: CASRSGTGRTPLHF

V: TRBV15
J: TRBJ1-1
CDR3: CATSMTTGLRMNTEAFF